This TCR beta chain was documented in a study of T-cell memory formation after mild COVID-19. Findings and limits, study-wide: Prior to infection, memory already included some responding clones, suggesting cross-reactive memory joined. While clones contracting from day 15 to 85 were balanced between CD4 and CD8, later expanders leaned CD4+.

V lost 3 bases and J lost 2, with 8 bases in between. This CDR3 spans 13 amino acids. Looked up from germline, CDR1 is SGHTA and CDR2 is FQGNSA. This clonotype was detected only a few times. Its antigen is as yet unknown. 5'RACE, which relied on constant-segment primers, yielded TCR alpha and TCR beta cDNA libraries carrying sample barcodes and UMIs. TCRdb re-derived calls from the 5' RACE reads in MiXCR, one entry per CDR3 protein. The repertoire consists of a few hundred thousand distinct CDR3 sequences, with 13% to 15% occurring once and the leading ten covering less than 25%. The sequencing sample was made of PBMCs or a T cell subset sorted from them (not recorded which). This clonotype originated in a man aged 18 to 35 who had mild COVID-19 (a few samples of this study predate the infection). Cell type and time point are not known. The chain recombines TRBV7-2 with TRBJ2-7; D remains ambiguous. DNA of the CDR3: TGTGCCAGCAGCTTTTCGAGACCCTACGAGCAGTACTTC. This gives the protein CASSFSRPYEQYF.